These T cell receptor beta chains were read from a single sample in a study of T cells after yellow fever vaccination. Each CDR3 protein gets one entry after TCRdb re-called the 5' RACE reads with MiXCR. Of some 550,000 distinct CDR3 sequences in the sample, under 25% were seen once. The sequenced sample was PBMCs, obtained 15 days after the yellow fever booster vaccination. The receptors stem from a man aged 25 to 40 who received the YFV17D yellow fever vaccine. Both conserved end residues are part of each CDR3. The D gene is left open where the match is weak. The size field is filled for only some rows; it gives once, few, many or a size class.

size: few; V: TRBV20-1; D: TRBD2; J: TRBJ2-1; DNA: TGCAGTGCCCCCTGGGGACTAGCGGCATACAATGAGCAGTTCTTC; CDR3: CSAPWGLAAYNEQFF
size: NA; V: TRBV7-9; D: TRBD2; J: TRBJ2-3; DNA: TGTGCCAGCAGCTTACCGGGACTAGCGGGATACGTAGATACGCAGTATTTT; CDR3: CASSLPGLAGYVDTQYF
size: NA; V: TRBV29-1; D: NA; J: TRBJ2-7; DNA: TGCAGCGTTGACTCTAGCGACGAGCAGTACTTC; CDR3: CSVDSSDEQYF
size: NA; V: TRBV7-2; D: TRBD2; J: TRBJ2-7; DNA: TGTGCCAGCAGCTTAGCGGGAGGGGCCTCGGAGCAGTACTTC; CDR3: CASSLAGGASEQYF
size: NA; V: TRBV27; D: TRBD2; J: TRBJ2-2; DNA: TGTGCCAGCAGTTACGCGGGAGTAACCGGGGAGCTGTTTTTT; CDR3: CASSYAGVTGELFF
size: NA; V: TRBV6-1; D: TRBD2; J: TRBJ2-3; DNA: TGTGCCAGCGGACCTCTAGCGGGCGGCACAGATACGCAGTATTTT; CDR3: CASGPLAGGTDTQYF
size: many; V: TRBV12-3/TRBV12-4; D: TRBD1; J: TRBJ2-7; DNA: TGTGCCAGCAGCCCTGACAGGGTCTCCTACGAGCAGTACTTC; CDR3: CASSPDRVSYEQYF
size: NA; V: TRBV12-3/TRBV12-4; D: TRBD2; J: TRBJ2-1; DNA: TGTGCCAGCGGACTAGCGGGAGTCCCCTCGCAGTTCTTC; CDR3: CASGLAGVPSQFF
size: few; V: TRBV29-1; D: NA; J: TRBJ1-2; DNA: TGCAGCGTTCTCTCATCAGGACTTGAGGACTATGGCTACACCTTC; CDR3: CSVLSSGLEDYGYTF
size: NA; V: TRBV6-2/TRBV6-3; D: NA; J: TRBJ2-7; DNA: TGTGCCAGCAGTTACGGTAGAATCGAGCAGTACTTC; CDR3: CASSYGRIEQYF
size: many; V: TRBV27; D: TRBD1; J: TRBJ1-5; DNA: TGTGCCAGCAGTTTATCCGGGACAGGGGTTCAGCCCCAGCATTTT; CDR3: CASSLSGTGVQPQHF
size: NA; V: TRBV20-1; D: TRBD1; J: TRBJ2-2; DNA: TGCAGTGCTAGGCCGGGACAGGGGGCCGGGGAGCTGTTTTTT; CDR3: CSARPGQGAGELFF
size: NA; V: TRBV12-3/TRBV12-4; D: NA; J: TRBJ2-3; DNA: TGTGCCAGCAGTCTCACCGGCGGTGGCACAGATACGCAGTATTTT; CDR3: CASSLTGGGTDTQYF
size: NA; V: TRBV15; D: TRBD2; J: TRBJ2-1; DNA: TGTGCCACCAGCAGAGGACTAGCTAACAATGAGCAGTTCTTC; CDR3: CATSRGLANNEQFF
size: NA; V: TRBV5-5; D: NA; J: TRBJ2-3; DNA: TGTGCCAGCAGCTTGGCTGGAGACGCAGATACGCAGTATTTT; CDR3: CASSLAGDADTQYF
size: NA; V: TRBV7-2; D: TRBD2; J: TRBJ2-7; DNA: TGTGCCAGCAGCCGCGCTAGCGGGAGTCTGGGTGTTAGGGAGCAGTACTTC; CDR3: CASSRASGSLGVREQYF
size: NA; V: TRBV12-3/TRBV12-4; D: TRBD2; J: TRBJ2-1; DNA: TGTGCCAGCAGTTTACTAGCGGAAGACAATGAGCAGTTCTTC; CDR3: CASSLLAEDNEQFF
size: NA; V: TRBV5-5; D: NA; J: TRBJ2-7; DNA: TGTGCCAGCAGCTCTGGGCCGAACCTTTCCTACGAGCAGTACTTC; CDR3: CASSSGPNLSYEQYF
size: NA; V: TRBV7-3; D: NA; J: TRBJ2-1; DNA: TGTGCCAGCAGCTTAACAACAGACTACAATGGTGAGCAGTTCTTC; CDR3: CASSLTTDYNGEQFF
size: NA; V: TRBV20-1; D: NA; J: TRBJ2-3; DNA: TGCAGTGCTAGAGATCCCCTAGTAGGGGATACGCAGTATTTT; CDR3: CSARDPLVGDTQYF
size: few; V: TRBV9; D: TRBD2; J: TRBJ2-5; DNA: TGTGCCAGCAGCGTAGGTCCTAGCGGGAGTGAGACCCAGTACTTC; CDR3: CASSVGPSGSETQYF
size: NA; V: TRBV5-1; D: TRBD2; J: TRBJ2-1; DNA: TGCGCCAGCAGCTTGGGGCTAGCGGGAGGGAACTACAATGAGCAGTTCTTC; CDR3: CASSLGLAGGNYNEQFF
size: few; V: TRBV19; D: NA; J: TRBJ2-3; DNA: TGTGCCAGTAGTGCCCAGAGTGTAGATACGCAGTATTTT; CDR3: CASSAQSVDTQYF
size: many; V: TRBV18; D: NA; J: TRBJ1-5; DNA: TGTGCCAGCTCCGACGGGGTGAATCAGCCCCAGCATTTT; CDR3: CASSDGVNQPQHF
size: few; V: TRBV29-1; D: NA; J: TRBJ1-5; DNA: TGCAGCGTTGTATCAGGCAATCAGCCCCAGCATTTT; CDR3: CSVVSGNQPQHF
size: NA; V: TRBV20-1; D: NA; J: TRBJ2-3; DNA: TGCAGTGCTAGTCCTAACATAGCAGATACGCAGTATTTT; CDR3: CSASPNIADTQYF
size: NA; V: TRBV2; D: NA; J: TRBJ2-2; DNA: TGTGCCAGCCGCGCGCAGGGATCGAGCGGGGAGCTGTTTTTT; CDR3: CASRAQGSSGELFF
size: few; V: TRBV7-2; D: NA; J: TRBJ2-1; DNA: TGTGCCAGCACCCAAGGTGGTCTAGCCATAAATGAGCAGTTCTTC; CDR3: CASTQGGLAINEQFF
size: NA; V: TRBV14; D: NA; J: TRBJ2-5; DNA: TGTGCCAGCAGCCAAACTACAGGATTAGGAGAGACCCAGTACTTC; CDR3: CASSQTTGLGETQYF
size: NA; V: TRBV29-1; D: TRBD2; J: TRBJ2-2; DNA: TGCAGCGTTGAAGCCAGACTAGCGGGAGGGGCCGGGGAGCTGTTTTTT; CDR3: CSVEARLAGGAGELFF
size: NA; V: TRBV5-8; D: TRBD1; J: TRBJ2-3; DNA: TGTGCCAGCAGCGTCGGGACAGGGGGCTGGGGTACGCAGTATTTT; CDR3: CASSVGTGGWGTQYF
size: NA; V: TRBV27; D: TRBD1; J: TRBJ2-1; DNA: TGTGCCAGCAGTAAGGACAGGGTCTACAATGAGCAGTTCTTC; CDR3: CASSKDRVYNEQFF
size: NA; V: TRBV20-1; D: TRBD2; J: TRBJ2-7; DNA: TGCAGTGCTGTTCTAGCGGGAGGGCCTGGATACGAGCAGTACTTC; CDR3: CSAVLAGGPGYEQYF
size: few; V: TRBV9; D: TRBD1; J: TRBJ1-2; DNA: TGTGCCAGCAGCGAGCGGGACAGCCAAAACTATGGCTACACCTTC; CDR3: CASSERDSQNYGYTF
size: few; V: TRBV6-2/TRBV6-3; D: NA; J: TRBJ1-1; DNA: TGTGCCAGCAAGAGGTACACTGAAGCTTTCTTT; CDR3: CASKRYTEAFF
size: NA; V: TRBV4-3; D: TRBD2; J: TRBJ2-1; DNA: TGCGCCAGCAGCCAATTGGTTAGCGGGGCCTCGGTGTTC; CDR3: CASSQLVSGASVF
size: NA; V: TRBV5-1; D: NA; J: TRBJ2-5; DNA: TGCGCCAGCAGCTCGACTACTTCCCAAGAGACCCAGTACTTC; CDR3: CASSSTTSQETQYF
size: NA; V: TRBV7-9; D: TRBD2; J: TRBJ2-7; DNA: TGTGCCAGCGTAGCGGGTTTCCCCTACGAGCAGTACTTC; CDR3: CASVAGFPYEQYF
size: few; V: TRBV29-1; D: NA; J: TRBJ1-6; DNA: TGCAGCGTACAACAGGGACGTAATTCACCCCTCCACTTT; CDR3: CSVQQGRNSPLHF
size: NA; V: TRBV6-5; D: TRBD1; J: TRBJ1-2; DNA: TGTGCCAGCAGTTACTCAACAGGGGGTTATGGCTACACCTTC; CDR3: CASSYSTGGYGYTF